Listed here are 27 T cell receptor beta chains from one sample, sequenced in a study of technical replicates of blood from several donors (dated by TCRdb to the late 2010s). The method was the immunoSEQ multiplex PCR assay. Imported from immuneACCESS, the table was reduced by TCRdb to in-frame sequences with V and J called. These copies leave out some clones; in studies compared against another copy, an unresolved V gene accounts for under half, and the cause of the remainder is not known. The sample data list 50,000 to 70,000 clones, and about 95% of these were observed just once. The leading ten clones occupy less than 3.5% of the sample. Sample: PBMCs. These receptors were collected from a human donor in good health. Some clones in this sample may be carry-over from other donors' samples.

V and J are TRBV6-1 and TRBJ1-1; no clear D. Germline-derived CDR1 and CDR2 are MNHNS and SASEGT. CDR3 length: 13 residues. V was pared by 2 bases and J by 1 base, with 5 bases between. CDR3 amino acids: CASSESGNTEAFF. The CDR3 region has the DNA TGTGCCAGCAGTGAATCGGGGAACACTGAAGCTTTCTTT.

This chain connects TRBV7-6 to TRBJ2-2, with D possibly TRBD1 on 6 matching bases. The V end was cut by 1 base, the J end by 4 bases, with 16 bases between. Germline CDR1 and CDR2: SGHVS and FNYEAQ. CDR3 length: 17 amino acids. This chain's CDR3 is CASSLGRRDRSTGELFF. CDR3 coding DNA: TGTGCCAGCAGCTTAGGTAGACGAGACAGGAGCACCGGGGAGCTGTTTTTT.

The genes are TRBV7-9 and TRBJ1-1; the D is unclear. This CDR3 spans 13 amino acids. Germline lookup yields CDR1 SEHNR and CDR2 FQNEAQ (reference sequence). V shed 5 bases and J shed 4 bases, with 11 bases lying between them. The CDR3 DNA reads TGTGCCAGCAGCGGTCCTGGTAGCACTGAAGCTTTCTTT. Amino acids: CASSGPGSTEAFF.

V and J are TRBV5-5 and TRBJ2-2; 8 bases align to TRBD2. The CDR3 runs to 14 residues. The J segment lost 6 bases and the V segment lost 0 bases, leaving 1 base of the junction unmatched. Looked up from germline, CDR1 is SGHKS and CDR2 is YYEKEE (reference sequence). CDR3 protein: CASSLAGGAGELFF. The CDR3, as DNA: TGTGCCAGCAGCTTGGCGGGGGGGGCCGGGGAGCTGTTTTTT.

The CDR3 nucleotides read TGCGCCAGCAGCTTGACAGGGGACTATGGCTACACCTTC. Its translation: CASSLTGDYGYTF. J is TRBJ1-2 and V is TRBV5-1, with 7 nucleotides matching TRBD1. V lost 1 base, J lost 3 bases, and 0 bases stayed unmatched. Germline CDR1 SGHRS, CDR2 YFSETQ. This CDR3 contains 13 residues.

V and J are TRBV6-5 and TRBJ2-5; D remains ambiguous. The CDR3 consists of 12 residues. In germline, CDR1 is MNHEY, CDR2 SVGAGI. The ends were cut back, 7 bases at V and 2 bases at J, with 8 bases in the middle. CDR3 amino acids: CASTDGQETQYF. The CDR3 nucleotides read TGTGCCAGCACAGACGGGCAAGAGACCCAGTACTTC.

V usage is TRBV7-2 and J usage is TRBJ2-3, with a possible D match to TRBD2 (5 bases). Trimming stripped 3 bases from V and 5 bases from J, with 12 bases between. CDR1 SGHTA and CDR2 FQGNSA come from the germline V gene. This CDR3 region has 14 residues. DNA of the CDR3: TGTGCCAGCAGCTTCGGGCTAGCCCAAGATACGCAGTATTTT. It translates to CASSFGLAQDTQYF.

CDR3 DNA: TGCGCCAGCAGCCCGACAGGGGGCTACTATGGCTACACCTTC. Translating gives CASSPTGGYYGYTF. The chain employs TRBV5-1 and TRBJ1-2; 10 nucleotides align to TRBD1. CDR3 length: 14 amino acids. Per germline, CDR1 SGHRS and CDR2 YFSETQ. J was trimmed by 3 bases and V by 4 bases; bases with no gene match: 3.

CDR3 nucleotides: TGCGCCAGCAGGGAGGCAGGGACTAGCACAGATACGCAGTATTTT. It yields the protein CASREAGTSTDTQYF. J is TRBJ2-3 and V is TRBV5-1; D perhaps matches TRBD2 (6 bases). The CDR3 is made up of 15 amino acids. V was cut by 5 bases and J by 0 bases, with 13 bases left in between. Germline V lookup: CDR1 SGHRS, CDR2 YFSETQ.

The chain employs TRBV23-1 and TRBJ2-1; D perhaps matches TRBD2 (5 bases). TRBV23-1 counts as an open reading frame of uncertain function. This CDR3 is 11 amino acids long. Trimming pared 2 bases from V and 15 bases from J, leaving 11 bases between. The CDR3 reads CASSQPRGRFF. CDR3 coding DNA: TGCGCCAGCAGTCAACCCCGCGGGCGGTTCTTC.

This rearrangement joins TRBV2 to TRBJ2-1, with a possible D match to TRBD2 (6 bases). This CDR3 is 12 amino acids long. V lost 7 bases and J lost 5, with 9 bases in between. The germline V gene has CDR1 SNHLY and CDR2 FYNNEI. CDR3 bases: TGTGCCAGCACGCGGGATAACAATGAGCAGTTCTTC. Translating gives CASTRDNNEQFF.

The chain carries TRBV6-1 and TRBJ1-1; D remains unclear. This CDR3 is 14 amino acids long. Germline assignment: CDR1 MNHNS and CDR2 SASEGT. Trimming left V 4 bases short and J 4 bases short, with 13 bases between. CDR3 sequence: CASSVTRRGTEAFF. Here the CDR3 DNA reads TGTGCCAGCAGTGTGACAAGACGTGGCACTGAAGCTTTCTTT.

This chain uses TRBV30 with TRBJ1-2; D gene unclear. V lost 2 bases to trimming and J lost 1 base, with 2 bases between them. This CDR3 comprises 11 residues. Germline V gene lookup returns CDR1 GTSNPN and CDR2 SVGIG (reference sequence). CDR3 in amino acids: CAWSLNYGYTF. The CDR3 nucleotides read TGTGCCTGGAGTCTTAACTATGGCTACACCTTC.

This clone was observed once. The chain combines TRBV4-2 with TRBJ2-5, with 9 bases lining up with TRBD2. Losses at the gene ends were 1 base for V and 5 bases for J; bases not matched to a gene: 23. The CDR3 totals 21 residues. Germline V gene lookup returns CDR1 LGHNA and CDR2 YNFKEQ. The DNA for the CDR3 is TGTGCCAGCAGCCAAGTTCTGGGGACTGCGGGGGGGCCTAGAATTGAGGAGACCCAGTACTTC. Amino acid sequence: CASSQVLGTAGGPRIEETQYF.

This chain links TRBV19 with TRBJ2-1; 11 positions match TRBD2. The germline V gene encodes CDR1 LNHDA and CDR2 SQIVND (reference sequence). The CDR3 covers 19 residues. The ends lost 3 bases at V and 0 bases at J; junction bases unmatched: 10. CDR3: CASSIRPSGGPSSYNEQFF. The CDR3 DNA reads TGTGCCAGTAGTATTCGTCCTAGCGGGGGGCCGAGCTCCTACAATGAGCAGTTCTTC. The full variable domain, with the rest looked up from reference TRBV19 and TRBJ2-1, is DGGITQSPKYLFRKEGQNVTLSCEQNLNHDAMYWYRQDPGQGLRLIYYSQIVNDFQKGDIAEGYSVSREKKESFPLTVTSAQKNPTAFYLCASSIRPSGGPSSYNEQFFGPGTRLTVL.

In DNA, the CDR3 is TGTGCCAGCAGCCCAGGACAGTTCTATGGCTACACCTTC. It specifies CASSPGQFYGYTF. The J gene is TRBJ1-2, the V gene TRBV14; maybe TRBD1 (6 bases). Germline CDR1 reads SGHDN; CDR2 reads FVKESK. The CDR3 contains 13 residues. Trimming removed 4 bases from V and 4 bases from J, with 10 bases in between.

The gene calls are TRBV5-6 and TRBJ2-7, with 10 bases identical to TRBD2. The V segment lost 6 bases and the J segment 6 bases; nucleotides outside the gene matches: 6. This CDR3 has 13 residues. Per germline, CDR1 SGHDT and CDR2 YYEEEE. Here the CDR3 DNA reads TGTGCCAGCAACTTAGCGGGAGGTCGCGAGCAGTACTTC. Translation: CASNLAGGREQYF.

The chain uses TRBV2 and TRBJ2-2; D might be TRBD2 (6 bases). Per germline, CDR1 SNHLY and CDR2 FYNNEI. V was cut by 8 bases and J by 2 bases, with 12 bases left in between. The length of the CDR3 is 14 residues. Here the CDR3 DNA reads TGTGCCAGCGGCGGGACTTCTAACACCGGGGAGCTGTTTTTT. Residues: CASGGTSNTGELFF.

The chain carries TRBV7-2 and TRBJ2-5; TRBD1 matches at 10 bases. The CDR3 totals 14 residues. Germline loops: CDR1 SGHTA, CDR2 FQGNSA. V was clipped by 7 bases and J by 4 bases; unmatched bases: 6. DNA of the CDR3: TGTGCCAGCACCCCGGACAGGGGGGGAGAGACCCAGTACTTC. The encoded protein is CASTPDRGGETQYF.

This chain links TRBV6-5 with TRBJ2-7; D possibly corresponds to TRBD1 (6 bases). With 2 bases removed from V and 1 base from J, the gap between germline ends came to 12 bases. This CDR3 is built from 15 residues. Germline V gene data show CDR1 as MNHEY and CDR2 as SVGAGI. The CDR3 region has the DNA TGTGCCAGCAGTTACGTGGCAGGGGCGTCCTACGAGCAGTACTTC. It specifies CASSYVAGASYEQYF.

This chain links TRBV2 with TRBJ2-7; D may be TRBD2 (6 bases). The germline CDR1 and CDR2 sequences are SNHLY and FYNNEI. The CDR3 sequence is 15 residues long. V was trimmed by 6 bases and J by 1 base, leaving 16 bases between them. CDR3 amino acids: CASRAGTFTSYEQYF. The CDR3 nucleotides are TGTGCCAGCAGAGCCGGGACTTTTACGTCCTACGAGCAGTACTTC.

This chain joins TRBV5-6 and TRBJ1-4, with 8 bases lining up with TRBD1. Germline values: CDR1 SGHDT, CDR2 YYEEEE. V gave up 1 base and J gave up 6 bases; unmatched junction bases: 11. CDR3 length: 17 amino acids. The CDR3 sequence is CASSLWRSRTGHEKLFF. DNA of the CDR3: TGTGCCAGCAGCTTGTGGAGGTCTAGGACAGGGCATGAAAAACTGTTTTTT.

The chain links TRBV7-2 to TRBJ2-7, with 8 bases that match TRBD1. Trimming cost V 2 bases and J 0 bases; bases outside gene matches: 6. This CDR3 region has 16 residues. The V gene's germline CDR1 is SGHTA and CDR2 FQGNSA. The CDR3 sequence: CASSLIGTGPSYEQYF. The CDR3 region has the DNA TGTGCCAGCAGCTTAATAGGGACAGGACCCTCCTACGAGCAGTACTTC. Looking up the rest from reference TRBV7-2 and TRBJ2-7 gives the full variable domain: GAGVSQSPSNKVTEKGKDVELRCDPISGHTALYWYRQSLGQGLEFLIYFQGNSAPDKSGLPSDRFSAERTGGSVSTLTIQRTQQEDSAVYLCASSLIGTGPSYEQYFGPGTRLTVT.

In nucleotides, the CDR3 is TGTGCCAGCAGCTCTCGAGGAGGGGTTGATGGCTACACCTTC. Its protein product is CASSSRGGVDGYTF. The chain combines TRBV9 with TRBJ1-2; D possibly corresponds to TRBD1 (5 bases). V was cut by 4 bases and J by 6 bases, with 16 bases left in between. CDR1 and CDR2 from the germline V gene are SGDLS and YYNGEE. The CDR3 has 14 amino acids.

The chain links TRBV18 to TRBJ2-7; 11 bases fit TRBD1. The CDR3 has 14 amino acids. CDR1 and CDR2 from the germline V gene are KGHSH and LQKENI. V dropped 6 bases and J dropped 3; count of bases not matched to a gene: 4. CDR3 DNA: TGTGCCAGCTCTCCCGGGACAGGGGGCTACGAGCAGTACTTC. Residues: CASSPGTGGYEQYF.

This chain connects TRBV5-1 to TRBJ2-7, with D possibly TRBD1 on 5 matching bases. Trimming removed 0 bases at V and 3 bases at J, with 13 bases between. Germline CDR1 is SGHRS and CDR2 is YFSETQ. This CDR3 is 15 amino acids long. The DNA for the CDR3 is TGCGCCAGCAGCTTGGAGGCCCAGGGCGGCTACGAGCAGTACTTC. Translation gives CASSLEAQGGYEQYF.

The V gene is TRBV6-6, the J gene TRBJ1-1, with D tentatively TRBD1 (6 bases). This CDR3 comprises 14 residues. Per the germline V gene, CDR1 is MNHNY and CDR2 is SVGAGI (reference sequence). V lost 2 bases and J lost 1, with 8 bases in between. CDR3 in DNA: TGTGCCAGCAGTTACGGGACACCGAACACTGAAGCTTTCTTT. Amino acid sequence: CASSYGTPNTEAFF.